This T cell receptor (beta chain) was recorded in a study of blood T cell repertoires in COVID-19. Study as a whole: The samples span acute and convalescent COVID-19 from the United States, Italy and Spain. T cells, B-cell-depleted T cells, or PBMCs provided the cDNA or gDNA that served as material.

The germline V gene has CDR1 MDHEN and CDR2 SYDVKM. The length of the CDR3 is 15 residues. Deletions cut 1 base from V and 4 bases from J, with 13 bases between. How the authors handled the data: The authors estimated nucleated cell counts from reference gene primer amplification. Assay used: immunoSEQ multiplex PCR; TCRdb lists only in-frame clones, some missing. The DNA gave D and trimming, while V, J and clone size come from that table. This sample has about 110,000 clones, with about 78% found just once. The chain links TRBV28 to TRBJ1-1; D perhaps matches TRBD1 (6 bases). The TCR sequence derives from a human donor in a cohort sampled during active or convalescent COVID-19. Sequenced sample: peripheral blood. The CDR3 region is CASSLYEGTITEAFF. The CDR3 DNA follows: TGTGCCAGCAGTTTATATGAGGGGACAATCACTGAAGCTTTCTTT.